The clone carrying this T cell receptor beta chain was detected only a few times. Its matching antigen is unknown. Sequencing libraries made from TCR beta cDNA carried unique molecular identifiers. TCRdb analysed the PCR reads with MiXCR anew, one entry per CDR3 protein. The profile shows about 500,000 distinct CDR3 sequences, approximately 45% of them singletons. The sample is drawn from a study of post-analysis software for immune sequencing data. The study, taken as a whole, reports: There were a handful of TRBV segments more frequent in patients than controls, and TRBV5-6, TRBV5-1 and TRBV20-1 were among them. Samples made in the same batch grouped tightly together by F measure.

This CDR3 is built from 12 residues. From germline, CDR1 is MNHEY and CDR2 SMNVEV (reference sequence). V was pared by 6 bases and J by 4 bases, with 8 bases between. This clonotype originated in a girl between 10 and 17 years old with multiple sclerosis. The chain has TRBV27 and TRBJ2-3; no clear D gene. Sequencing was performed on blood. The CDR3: CASSRVSDTQYF. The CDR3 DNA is TGTGCCAGCAGCCGAGTCTCAGATACGCAGTATTTT.